The sequence of this T cell receptor beta chain was determined in a study of blood T cell repertoires in COVID-19. On the study more broadly: Acute-phase and convalescent COVID-19 samples originated in the United States, Italy and Spain. The analysed material was cDNA or gDNA that came from T cells, B-cell-depleted T cells, or PBMCs.

This CDR3 is 16 amino acids long. Trimming at V came to 5 bases and at J to 2 bases, leaving 11 bases not matched to a gene. From germline, CDR1 is LGHDT and CDR2 YNNKEL (reference sequence). How the authors handled the data: Estimation of nucleated cell counts relied on the amplification of reference gene primers. Clones were read by immunoSEQ multiplex PCR, and TCRdb kept only the in-frame ones, dropping some. That table is the source of V, J and clone size, and D and trimming were worked out from the DNA. The table records 150,000 to 200,000 clones, around 80% of them present only once. Sequencing input: peripheral blood. The rearrangement links TRBV3-1 (or the pseudogene TRBV3-2) to TRBJ1-1, with TRBD1 identical over 7 bases. This sequence was found in a man in his fifties or sixties who had recovered from COVID-19. The CDR3 DNA reads as TGTGCCAGCAGCTCCTGGACAGGAGAACAAAACACTGAAGCTTTCTTT. This translates into CASSSWTGEQNTEAFF.